This T cell receptor (beta chain) was identified during a study of cytomegalovirus exposure and HLA in healthy donors. Study findings and constraints: A later analysis found common viral pathogens apparently linked to several of the most significant clusters. Roughly uniform sequencing depth across donors was assumed, possibly incorrectly.

Trimming removed 0 bases at V and 8 bases at J, with 16 bases between. The CDR3 runs to 15 residues. The germline V gene has CDR1 SGHVS and CDR2 FQNEAQ. Despite likely unrecorded immune exposures, the donors were nominally healthy at the time of sampling. Turning to this clone: As yet, its antigen is unknown.

The PCR had 60 Vbeta and 13 Jbeta primers. Method: immunoSEQ multiplex PCR; TCRdb's copy keeps in-frame clones and lacks some. This sample has some 180,000 clones; roughly 84% occur once, and the top ten carry about 2.7%. The chain has TRBV7-8 and TRBJ1-2; no firm D call. Sequenced sample: PBMCs. This clonotype was sampled from a man aged 25-40 years in good health and CMV-seropositive. The CDR3 here is CASSLAGWGSGGYTF. The CDR3 coding sequence is TGTGCCAGCAGCTTAGCCGGTTGGGGAAGCGGCGGCTACACCTTC.